This TCR beta chain was retrieved from a study of metastatic and nonmetastatic thyroid tumors. Across the whole study: From malignant and benign thyroid patients, repertoires in blood and in tumor or nodule tissue were compared.

This clone was recorded many times. Its antigen is currently unknown. Not a single patient had been given any form of treatment at any point before undergoing thyroid surgery. Deletions cut 0 bases from V and 9 bases from J, with 11 bases between. The CDR3 is 14 amino acids. Germline V gene data show CDR1 as KGHDR and CDR2 as SFDVKD. General observations from the study: When malignant thyroid tumors were compared with benign nodules, TCR beta diversity was reportedly significantly higher in the malignant tumors. This held in both blood and tumor samples.

Authors' analysis steps: Between-group CDR3 differences, defined by clinicopathological status, yielded a distant-metastasis classifier for papillary thyroid cancer. TCRdb recomputed clones from the PCR reads via MiXCR. The V and J calls, along with clone size, are taken from TCRdb and not from the paper's own processing. The repertoire holds about 40,000 clones, with more than 9.5% as singletons. The chain employs TRBV24-1 and TRBJ2-1; D is perhaps TRBD2 (5 bases). This clonotype originated in a female donor with papillary thyroid cancer or a benign thyroid nodule (not recorded which). Some clones in this sample may be carry-over from other donors' samples. Material for sequencing was blood. The CDR3 reads CATSDLQRGLEQFF. The DNA of the CDR3 is TGTGCCACCAGTGATTTGCAAAGAGGGCTTGAGCAGTTCTTC.